Shown below are 27 T cell receptor beta chains from a single sample sequenced in a study of T cell responses to AZD1222 COVID-19 vaccine. The method was immunoSEQ multiplex PCR; TCRdb's version includes in-frame clones alone and lacks a portion of them. This table has 50,000 to 65,000 clones, 70% to 90% appearing once. The sample consisted of peripheral blood, taken on day 0 of AZD1222 vaccination. These receptors were collected from an adult in good health.

This chain joins TRBV12-3 or TRBV12-4 and TRBJ1-5, with D hard to call. This CDR3 is built from 12 residues. Trimming left V 5 bases short and J 7 bases short, with 9 bases between. CDR3 amino acids: CASSASSQPQHF. The DNA of the CDR3 is TGTGCCAGCAGTGCGAGCAGCCAGCCCCAGCATTTT.

The chain combines TRBV6-5 with TRBJ1-1; D is uncertain. The germline gives CDR1 MNHEY, CDR2 SVGAGI. V lost 0 bases and J 3 bases, leaving 11 bases between the germline ends. CDR3 length: 15 amino acids. CDR3 in amino acids: CASSYSIRVDTEAFF. The CDR3 region has the DNA TGTGCCAGCAGTTACTCGATTAGGGTTGACACTGAAGCTTTCTTT.

The V call is TRBV5-1, the J call TRBJ1-3; tentative D call: TRBD1 (5 bases). Germline V CDR1 and CDR2: SGHRS, YFSETQ. The V end lost 0 bases, the J end lost 0 bases, and 10 bases lay between the germline ends. The CDR3 length is 16 residues. CDR3 amino acids: CASSLGDGRSGNTIYF. CDR3 DNA: TGCGCCAGCAGCTTGGGGGACGGCCGCTCTGGAAACACCATATATTTT.

The genes are TRBV2 and TRBJ2-5; D perhaps matches TRBD1 (6 bases). Germline values: CDR1 SNHLY, CDR2 FYNNEI. The CDR3 spans 15 residues. V was cut by 6 bases and J by 5 bases, with 19 bases left in between. CDR3 residues: CASRKGQITAETQYF. The CDR3 DNA sequence: TGTGCCAGCAGGAAAGGACAGATCACAGCGGAGACCCAGTACTTC.

The V and J genes are TRBV15 and TRBJ2-3; D gene ambiguous. Germline V gives CDR1 LNHNV, CDR2 YYDKDF (reference sequence). Between the trimmed V and J ends, which lost 3 bases and 1 base, there was a span of 11 bases. This CDR3 is 15 amino acids long. The chain's CDR3 is CATSSGPPRTDTQYF. The DNA for the CDR3 is TGTGCCACCAGCAGCGGTCCCCCCCGCACAGATACGCAGTATTTT.

The chain links TRBV11-3 to TRBJ2-3; D not certain. V was trimmed by 0 bases and J by 3 bases, leaving 4 bases between them. CDR1 is SGHNT, CDR2 YENEEA, per germline. The CDR3 sequence is 13 residues long. The CDR3, as DNA: TGTGCCAGCAGCTTAGATCTGACAGATACGCAGTATTTT. It is translated as CASSLDLTDTQYF.

The CDR3 region is CASSGDIRGGYTF. The CDR3 nucleotides are TGTGCCAGCAGTGGTGACATAAGGGGTGGCTACACCTTC. This chain connects TRBV25-1 to TRBJ1-2, with TRBD1 as a possible D gene (5 bases). Germline CDR1 MGHDK, CDR2 SYGVNS. This CDR3 comprises 13 residues. V was trimmed by 4 bases and J by 7 bases, leaving 13 bases between them.

The V gene is TRBV6-4, the J gene TRBJ2-2; 9 bases are a match to TRBD1. Germline trimming cut 7 bases from V and 5 bases from J; bases unmatched to any gene: 8. Germline assignment: CDR1 MRHNA and CDR2 SNTAGT. The CDR3 extends over 15 amino acids. CDR3 loop: CASTGDRAGTGELFF. CDR3 in DNA: TGTGCCAGCACAGGGGACAGGGCGGGAACCGGGGAGCTGTTTTTT.

The genes are TRBV6-5 and TRBJ2-5; no definite D call. Trimming stripped 6 bases from V and 4 bases from J, with 9 bases between. Germline values: CDR1 MNHEY, CDR2 SVGAGI. This CDR3 has 12 amino acids. Written as DNA, the CDR3 is TGTGCCAGCAGCCAAGGGTCAGAGACCCAGTACTTC. Protein product: CASSQGSETQYF.

This sequence joins TRBV6-5 and TRBJ2-7; D not certain. Germline CDR1 is MNHEY and CDR2 is SVGAGI. The V and J ends lost 7 bases and 0 bases respectively, with 13 bases between them. The CDR3 consists of 14 residues. CDR3 DNA sequence: TGTGCCAGCAACCGACAAAGGAGCTCCTACGAGCAGTACTTC. Protein sequence: CASNRQRSSYEQYF.

The table lists this clone with a count of one. The V gene is TRBV7-8, the J gene TRBJ2-3; unclear D gene. The CDR3 has 13 amino acids. V was pared by 7 bases and J by 0 bases, with 8 bases between. Germline-derived CDR1 and CDR2 are SGHVS and FQNEAQ. CDR3 amino acids: CASTKGSTDTQYF. In DNA, the CDR3 is TGTGCCAGCACCAAAGGGAGCACAGATACGCAGTATTTT.

The chain links TRBV19 to TRBJ2-7; 9 bases are shared with TRBD1. V gave up 5 bases and J gave up 1 base; unmatched junction bases: 9. This CDR3 has 16 residues. CDR1 is LNHDA, CDR2 SQIVND, per germline (reference sequence). CDR3 sequence reads: CASSVQGTGFSYEQYF. Written as DNA, the CDR3 is TGTGCCAGTAGTGTCCAAGGGACAGGGTTTTCCTACGAGCAGTACTTC. Using reference TRBV19 and TRBJ2-7 for the parts outside the CDR3, the full variable domain is DGGITQSPKYLFRKEGQNVTLSCEQNLNHDAMYWYRQDPGQGLRLIYYSQIVNDFQKGDIAEGYSVSREKKESFPLTVTSAQKNPTAFYLCASSVQGTGFSYEQYFGPGTRLTVT.

This clone was observed a single time. The CDR3 is CASSDLLQGTEAFF. The DNA of the CDR3 is TGTGCCAGCAGTGACCTTTTACAGGGGACTGAAGCTTTCTTT. The rearrangement uses TRBV6-1 and TRBJ1-1; 7 bases are a match to TRBD1. Unmatched junction bases numbered 6, after V lost 3 bases and J lost 5 bases. Germline V CDR1 and CDR2: MNHNS, SASEGT. The CDR3 loop spans 14 amino acids.

The V call is TRBV30, the J call TRBJ2-2; D is unresolved. The V gene's germline CDR1 is GTSNPN and CDR2 SVGIG (reference sequence). V dropped 2 bases and J dropped 0 bases, with 4 bases sitting between them. There are 13 residues in the CDR3. The CDR3 sequence: CAWSWSNTGELFF. The CDR3 nucleotides read TGTGCCTGGAGTTGGTCGAACACCGGGGAGCTGTTTTTT.

The rearrangement links TRBV30 to TRBJ1-5; tentatively, D is TRBD1 (6 bases). The CDR3 sequence is 14 residues long. Trimming stripped 0 bases from V and 9 bases from J, with 15 bases between. Germline CDR1 and CDR2: GTSNPN and SVGIG (reference sequence). The CDR3 region has the DNA TGTGCCTGGAGTGTGGGGACACGGGCAGGGCCCCAGCATTTT. Its translation: CAWSVGTRAGPQHF.

V usage is TRBV5-1 and J usage is TRBJ1-1; D not certain. V lost 4 bases, J lost 0 bases, and 10 bases lay in between. CDR1 is SGHRS and CDR2 is YFSETQ in the germline V gene. This CDR3 is 14 amino acids long. The CDR3 region is CASSIGPMNTEAFF. CDR3 DNA: TGCGCCAGCAGCATAGGACCGATGAACACTGAAGCTTTCTTT.

The chain is built from TRBV11-2 and TRBJ2-3, with a tentative D call TRBD2 (5 bases). Trimming took 5 bases from V and 5 from J, leaving 17 bases between them. The CDR3 totals 15 residues. Per germline, CDR1 SGHAT and CDR2 FQNNGV. CDR3 in amino acids: CASSVASGLLDTQYF. The CDR3, as DNA: TGTGCCAGCAGCGTCGCATCGGGGTTGTTAGATACGCAGTATTTT.

This clone is labeled medium-sized. The V call is TRBV10-1, the J call TRBJ2-5; unclear D gene. The CDR3 runs to 13 residues. Germline CDR1 is WNHNN and CDR2 is SYGVQD (reference sequence). V lost 3 bases and J lost 3, with 8 bases in between. The CDR3 loop is CASSEGQKETQYF. CDR3 nucleotides: TGCGCCAGCAGTGAAGGGCAGAAAGAGACCCAGTACTTC.

The chain couples TRBV7-9 to TRBJ1-2; D gene ambiguous. Germline V CDR1 and CDR2: SEHNR, FQNEAQ (reference sequence). This CDR3 comprises 15 residues. V was pared by 5 bases and J by 6 bases, with 19 bases between. DNA for the CDR3: TGTGCCAGCAGCCGTTGGGCCCAGGCTGCGAATGGCTACACCTTC. It translates to CASSRWAQAANGYTF.

The genes are TRBV10-3 and TRBJ2-5; D possibly matches TRBD1 or TRBD2 (5 bases each). V was shortened by 4 bases and J by 4 bases, with 10 bases between the two germline ends. The CDR3 is 13 residues long. Germline V gene sequence: CDR1 ENHRY, CDR2 SYGVKD. CDR3 in amino acids: CAISVGTPETQYF. The DNA for the CDR3 is TGTGCCATCAGTGTTGGGACGCCAGAGACCCAGTACTTC.

The rearrangement links TRBV5-4 to TRBJ1-2; D is undetermined. The ends were cut back, 4 bases at V and 0 bases at J, with 7 bases in the middle. Germline V gives CDR1 SGHNT, CDR2 YYREEE (reference sequence). The CDR3 runs 13 residues. The CDR3 coding sequence is TGTGCCAGCAGCCCTAACTCTAACTATGGCTACACCTTC. Amino acid sequence: CASSPNSNYGYTF.

The genes are TRBV5-4 and TRBJ2-5; TRBD1 might be the D (6 bases). In germline, CDR1 is SGHNT, CDR2 YYREEE (reference sequence). The CDR3 loop spans 15 amino acids. Trimming pared 0 bases from V and 2 bases from J, leaving 11 bases between. The DNA for the CDR3 is TGTGCCAGCAGCTTGGTGGGGGCAACTCAAGAGACCCAGTACTTC. This codes for CASSLVGATQETQYF.

V usage is TRBV4-1 and J usage is TRBJ2-1, with D maybe TRBD1 (6 bases). The CDR3 sequence is 15 residues long. V was shortened by 4 bases and J by 3 bases, with 13 bases between the two germline ends. CDR1 and CDR2 from the germline V gene are MGHRA and YSYEKL. The CDR3 here is CASSLRQDFYNEQFF. CDR3 nucleotides: TGCGCCAGCAGCCTCCGACAGGACTTCTACAATGAGCAGTTCTTC.

The chain uses TRBV15 and TRBJ1-3; no clear D. CDR3 length equals 15 residues. Per the germline V gene, CDR1 is LNHNV and CDR2 is YYDKDF (reference sequence). The V end was cut by 1 base, the J end by 2 bases, with 9 bases between. As DNA, the CDR3 is TGTGCCACCAGCAGAGGGACGGTGGCTGGAAACACCATATATTTT. Translating gives CATSRGTVAGNTIYF. The full variable domain, in which reference TRBV15 and TRBJ1-3 provide the parts outside the CDR3, is DAMVIQNPRYQVTQFGKPVTLSCSQTLNHNVMYWYQQKSSQAPKLLFHYYDKDFNNEADTPDNFQSRRPNTSFCFLDIRSPGLGDTAMYLCATSRGTVAGNTIYFGEGSWLTVV.

J is TRBJ1-2 and V is TRBV6-5; a possible D gene is TRBD1 (6 bases). CDR1 and CDR2 from the germline V gene are MNHEY and SVGAGI. The ends were cut back, 7 bases at V and 8 bases at J, with 17 bases in the middle. The length of the CDR3 is 13 residues. CDR3 residues: CASTPAGRGGYTF. In DNA, the CDR3 is TGTGCCAGCACTCCTGCGGGCAGGGGCGGCTACACCTTC.

The chain recombines TRBV18 with TRBJ1-2, with TRBD1 matching 7 bases. This CDR3 region has 14 residues. J gave up 5 bases and V 4 bases, and 7 bases lay outside the gene matches. Per germline, CDR1 KGHSH and CDR2 LQKENI. Here the CDR3 DNA reads TGTGCCAGCTCACGGGACAGCACTTTTTATGGCTACACCTTC. Protein product: CASSRDSTFYGYTF. Based on the CDR3 plus reference TRBV18 and TRBJ1-2, the full variable domain is NAGVMQNPRHLVRRRGQEARLRCSPMKGHSHVYWYRQLPEEGLKFMVYLQKENIIDESGMPKERFSAEFPKEGPSILRIQQVVRGDSAAYFCASSRDSTFYGYTFGSGTRLTVV.

V is TRBV19 and J is TRBJ2-3, with D perhaps TRBD1 or TRBD2 (5 bases each). In germline, CDR1 is LNHDA, CDR2 SQIVND (reference sequence). Trimming took off 4 bases at V and 3 bases at J, with 17 bases between the two ends. The CDR3 covers 16 residues. The CDR3 region has the DNA TGTGCCAGTAGTAGCCTTCGAGGGGCCCTAACAGATACGCAGTATTTT. This gives the protein CASSSLRGALTDTQYF.